This TCR beta chain was found in a study of response to subunit inactivated influenza vaccine. TCRdb passed the RT-PCR reads through MiXCR, listing each CDR3 protein once. The profile shows under 550,000 distinct CDR3 sequences, roughly 8.2% of them singletons. General study points: The authors offered the suggestion that each seasonal influenza vaccination recruits few new T cells.

This CDR3 comprises 14 residues. Germline V CDR1 and CDR2: SGHKS, YYEKEE (reference sequence). Trimming removed 0 bases from V and 3 bases from J, with 7 bases in between. This clonotype has just a few counts. As yet, its antigen is unknown. The sequence was collected from a man aged 50 to 75 who received an inactivated influenza vaccine. The rearrangement uses TRBV5-5 and TRBJ1-3, with D perhaps TRBD1 (6 bases). The material sequenced was PBMCs from blood, taken 23 to 25 months after vaccination. The CDR3 sequence is CASSLVRGGNTIYF. The DNA of the CDR3 is TGTGCCAGCAGCTTGGTCAGGGGTGGAAACACCATATATTTT.